The entry that follows covers one T cell receptor (beta chain) sequence. A read error may explain this, as a much larger clone is one base away. Unmatched junction bases numbered 6, after V lost 4 bases and J lost 4 bases. The CDR3 extends over 15 amino acids. Germline V gene lookup returns CDR1 SQVTM and CDR2 ANQGSEA. The data were obtained in a study of blood T cells in healthy people across ages. With a J-beta primer mix and a sample-barcoded 5' primer, a second PCR ran about 7 to 11 cycles. In TCRdb, the 5' RACE reads were re-called with MiXCR into one record per CDR3 protein. This sample carries approximately 1.5 million distinct CDR3 sequences, about 35% of them seen once, and the ten largest clones take approximately 10%.

The source is a woman in her twenties or thirties in good health. Sequencing was performed on blood. The chain has TRBV29-1 and TRBJ2-7, with 14 positions matching TRBD2. In nucleotides, the CDR3 is TGCAGCGTTGGGGGACTAGCGGGAGAGGGGTACGAGCAGTACTTC. Translating it yields CSVGGLAGEGYEQYF.